The sequence of this T cell receptor (beta chain) was determined in a study of immune heterogeneity within non-small cell lung tumors. This clonotype rates as medium-sized. The starting template was genomic DNA from bulk tumor, 450 to 650 ng per sample. Surgeons took several biopsies per primary tumor, spaced far apart, during surgery. Before undergoing curative surgery, patients had newly diagnosed non-small cell lung cancer that was untreated. TCR beta CDR3 was amplified by multiplex PCR using 32 V and 13 J primers. TCRdb independently ran MiXCR on the multiplex PCR reads; one entry per CDR3 protein. The table has approximately 15,000 distinct CDR3 sequences, approximately 30% seen once. The sequence was obtained from a man in his forties or fifties with non-small cell lung cancer. Material for sequencing was lung tumor tissue.

In DNA, the CDR3 is TGTGCCAGCAGCTTAGAGGCCAGGGGGCCTGACGAGCAGTACTTC. Its translation: CASSLEARGPDEQYF. This chain uses TRBV7-2 with TRBJ2-7; 8 bases are shared with TRBD1. The ends lost 1 base at V and 5 bases at J; junction bases unmatched: 7. Germline CDR1 SGHTA, CDR2 FQGNSA. The CDR3 has 15 amino acids.